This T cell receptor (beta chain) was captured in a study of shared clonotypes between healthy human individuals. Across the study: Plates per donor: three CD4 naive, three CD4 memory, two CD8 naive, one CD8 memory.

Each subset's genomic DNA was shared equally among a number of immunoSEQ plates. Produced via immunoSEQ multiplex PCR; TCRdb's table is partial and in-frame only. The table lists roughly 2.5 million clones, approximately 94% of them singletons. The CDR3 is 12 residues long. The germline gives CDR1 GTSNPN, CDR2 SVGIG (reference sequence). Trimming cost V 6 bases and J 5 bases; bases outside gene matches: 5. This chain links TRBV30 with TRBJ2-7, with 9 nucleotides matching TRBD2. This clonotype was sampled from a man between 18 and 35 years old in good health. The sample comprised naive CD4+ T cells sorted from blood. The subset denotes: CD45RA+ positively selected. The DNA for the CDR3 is TGTGCCTGTGGCGGGAGGGCCGACGAGCAGTACTTC. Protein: CACGGRADEQYF.